Below, one T cell receptor (beta chain) is given with its context. The data were obtained in a study of blood T cells in healthy people across ages. Primers used in a second PCR of about 6 to 11 cycles were a sample-barcoded 5' primer and a J-beta primer mix. TCRdb reprocessed the 5' RACE reads via MiXCR and lists one record per CDR3 protein. The sample contains 800,000 to 1,300,000 distinct CDR3 sequences, approximately 25% of which appear only once. J gave up 5 bases and V 1 base, and 5 bases lay outside the gene matches. The germline V gene has CDR1 SEHNR and CDR2 FQNEAQ (reference sequence). This CDR3 has 14 amino acids. This sample was also put to use in a study of T cells of mothers and their children. As that study records: Primer M1S, used in the second PCR, introduced sample barcodes and 2-4 random nucleotides. The study obtained over 9 million TCR beta CDR3 reads per mother and around 3 million per child. Unrelated mother-child pairs always had slightly, but never significantly, lower normalized overlap than related pairs.

The specimen sequenced was blood. The chain couples TRBV7-9 to TRBJ2-7, with TRBD1 matching 7 bases. The receptor comes from a girl aged 2 to 10 in good health. CDR3 residues: CASSLVKGAHEQYF. In DNA form, the CDR3 reads TGTGCCAGCAGCTTAGTCAAGGGGGCTCACGAGCAGTACTTC.